The 14 T cell receptor beta chains below were found in one sample sequenced in a study of blood T cell repertoires in COVID-19. Profiling relied on immunoSEQ multiplex PCR, and the TCRdb table lists in-frame clones only, not all of them. The data show approximately 90,000 clones, with about 84% seen just once and around 25% held by the top ten. Sequencing input: peripheral blood. These receptors originate from a man older than 75 with active or convalescent COVID-19.

This clone was counted a few times. V is TRBV3-1 (or the pseudogene TRBV3-2) and J is TRBJ2-2; a weak D match, TRBD1 (5 bases). Germline CDR1 and CDR2: LGHDT and YNNKEL (reference sequence). Trimming left V 1 base short and J 6 bases short, with 15 bases between. CDR3 length: 16 amino acids. The CDR3 sequence: CASSQGSPTESGELFF. The CDR3 DNA follows: TGTGCCAGCAGCCAAGGGTCCCCGACAGAGTCCGGGGAGCTGTTTTTT.

The chain is built from TRBV4-1 and TRBJ2-7, with D maybe TRBD2 (6 bases). This CDR3 contains 15 residues. Germline lookup yields CDR1 MGHRA and CDR2 YSYEKL. V was shortened by 4 bases and J by 0 bases, with 13 bases between the two germline ends. The CDR3 DNA sequence: TGCGCCAGCAGCCTTGTACGGGGGACCTCCTACGAGCAGTACTTC. Amino acid sequence: CASSLVRGTSYEQYF.

V usage is TRBV5-1 and J usage is TRBJ2-5; D is ambiguous. Germline assignment: CDR1 SGHRS and CDR2 YFSETQ. The V end lost 0 bases, the J end lost 5 bases, and 14 bases lay between the germline ends. The CDR3 has 15 amino acids. The CDR3 reads CASSLVGGFGETQYF. The DNA of the CDR3 is TGCGCCAGCAGCTTGGTTGGCGGCTTTGGGGAGACCCAGTACTTC.

The chain couples TRBV24-1 to TRBJ2-2, with 7 nucleotides matching TRBD1. In germline, CDR1 is KGHDR, CDR2 SFDVKD. CDR3 length equals 15 residues. With V trimmed by 4 bases and J by 7 bases, 8 bases remained unmatched. DNA of the CDR3: TGTGCCACCAGTGACTCGAGGGGGCGTAACGGGGAGCTGTTTTTT. Translating it yields CATSDSRGRNGELFF.

The chain couples TRBV30 to TRBJ1-2; D possibly corresponds to TRBD1 (5 bases). Trimming took off 2 bases at V and 8 bases at J, with 18 bases between the two ends. Germline CDR1 GTSNPN, CDR2 SVGIG (reference sequence). The CDR3 has 14 amino acids. CDR3 bases: TGTGCCTGGAGTTCTTCGGGGAGGGGCCGAGGCTACACCTTC. It specifies CAWSSSGRGRGYTF.

V usage is TRBV3-1 (or the pseudogene TRBV3-2) and J usage is TRBJ2-4, with 8 nucleotides matching TRBD2. J was trimmed by 8 bases and V by 5 bases; bases with no gene match: 5. Per germline, CDR1 LGHDT and CDR2 YNNKEL (reference sequence). The CDR3 runs 13 residues. DNA for the CDR3: TGTGCCAGCAGCTTTCGGGGGGGCGACATTCAGTACTTC. Protein sequence: CASSFRGGDIQYF.

The gene calls are TRBV28 and TRBJ2-7, with 10 bases identical to TRBD1. The CDR3 runs 17 residues. With 7 bases clipped from V and 1 base from J, the junction kept 13 bases outside the gene matches. CDR1 MDHEN and CDR2 SYDVKM come from the germline V gene. CDR3 sequence: CASTGVDRDRGSYEQYF. In nucleotides, the CDR3 is TGTGCCAGCACCGGAGTGGACCGGGACAGGGGTTCCTACGAGCAGTACTTC. Looking up the rest from reference TRBV28 and TRBJ2-7 gives the full variable domain: DVKVTQSSRYLVKRTGEKVFLECVQDMDHENMFWYRQDPGLGLRLIYFSYDVKMKEKGDIPEGYSVSREKKERFSLILESASTNQTSMYLCASTGVDRDRGSYEQYFGPGTRLTVT.

The V and J genes are TRBV5-8 and TRBJ1-1; maybe TRBD1 (5 bases). Germline V gives CDR1 SGHTS, CDR2 YDEGEE. There are 11 residues in the CDR3. The V gene lost 0 bases and the J gene lost 11 bases, with 8 bases spanning the gap. CDR3 nucleotides: TGTGCCAGCAGCTTGGGCAGGGCGGCTTTCTTT. It specifies CASSLGRAAFF.

This clone has more than one count but fewer than ten. The rearrangement uses TRBV9 and TRBJ1-6, with D possibly matching TRBD1 (5 bases). Germline V CDR1 and CDR2: SGDLS, YYNGEE. The CDR3 has 15 residues. Deletions cut 3 bases from V and 3 bases from J, with 10 bases between. The CDR3 sequence is CASSARALYNSPLHF. The CDR3, as DNA: TGTGCCAGCAGCGCCAGGGCCCTCTATAATTCACCCCTCCACTTT.

The chain has TRBV6-5 and TRBJ1-1; possible D gene TRBD1, 5 bases. CDR3 length: 12 amino acids. Trimming left V 8 bases short and J 4 bases short, with 11 bases between. The germline V gene encodes CDR1 MNHEY and CDR2 SVGAGI. The CDR3 here is CASGALITEAFF. DNA for the CDR3: TGTGCCAGCGGGGCCCTGATCACTGAAGCTTTCTTT.

V and J are TRBV6-5 and TRBJ2-1; the match to TRBD2 covers 7 bases. Germline values: CDR1 MNHEY, CDR2 SVGAGI. The V segment lost 5 bases and the J segment 7 bases; nucleotides outside the gene matches: 8. This CDR3 has 14 amino acids. The CDR3 protein is CASSIGWGGNEQFF. CDR3 in DNA: TGTGCCAGCAGTATCGGGTGGGGGGGGAATGAGCAGTTCTTC.

This clone has a single count. The rearrangement links TRBV6-6 to TRBJ1-1; no definite D call. Germline lookup yields CDR1 MNHNY and CDR2 SVGAGI (reference sequence). The length of the CDR3 is 16 residues. Trimming stripped 0 bases from V and 4 bases from J, with 15 bases between. Here the CDR3 reads CASSYSREGATTEAFF. CDR3 coding DNA: TGTGCCAGCAGTTACTCGAGAGAGGGCGCAACCACTGAAGCTTTCTTT.

The chain is built from TRBV6-6 and TRBJ1-1; 8 nucleotides line up with TRBD1. Per germline, CDR1 MNHNY and CDR2 SVGAGI (reference sequence). The CDR3 sequence is 13 residues long. The V gene end was trimmed by 7 bases and the J gene end by 4 bases; junction bases not matched to a gene: 5. The CDR3 DNA reads as TGTGCCAGCACCGACAGGGGTATCACTGAAGCTTTCTTT. It yields the protein CASTDRGITEAFF.

The chain joins TRBV4-1 to TRBJ2-7, with 10 bases fitting TRBD1. Germline trimming cut 1 base from V and 0 bases from J; bases unmatched to any gene: 15. Looked up from germline, CDR1 is MGHRA and CDR2 is YSYEKL. This CDR3 is 20 amino acids long. The DNA of the CDR3 is TGCGCCAGCAGCCAAGTGGCCGGGACAGGGGTTTTTCCCCCCTCCTACGAGCAGTACTTC. Its protein is CASSQVAGTGVFPPSYEQYF.